One sample yielded the 9 T cell receptor beta chains listed below, sequenced in a study of T cell changes during pregnancy in multiple sclerosis. Assay: immunoSEQ multiplex PCR; the TCRdb copy retains only in-frame clones and omits some. The sample lists about 40,000 clones, roughly nine tenths seen once, with about 4.7% in the top ten. The specimen was peripheral blood, collected in the second trimester of pregnancy. The source of these receptors is a female donor in good health, enrolled as a control in a pregnancy study.

This sequence joins TRBV6-5 and TRBJ2-7; 7 positions match TRBD2. V was pared by 8 bases and J by 2 bases, with 3 bases of the junction left unmatched. Germline CDR1 MNHEY, CDR2 SVGAGI. The CDR3 is 12 residues long. The CDR3 sequence is CASWAGAYEQYF. The CDR3 DNA is TGTGCCAGCTGGGCGGGAGCCTACGAGCAGTACTTC.

V is TRBV11-2 and J is TRBJ2-1, with 7 bases aligning to TRBD2. CDR3 size: 11 residues. V shed 7 bases and J 12 bases; nucleotides not matched to a gene: 6. Per germline, CDR1 SGHAT and CDR2 FQNNGV. CDR3 sequence reads: CASNGLVGQFF. CDR3 sequence (DNA): TGTGCCAGCAACGGACTAGTCGGGCAGTTCTTC.

This clone occurred once. The chain employs TRBV9 and TRBJ2-2, with D tentatively TRBD1 (6 bases). Germline CDR1 is SGDLS and CDR2 is YYNGEE. Between the trimmed V and J ends, which lost 4 bases and 7 bases, there was a span of 20 bases. The CDR3 is 16 residues long. CDR3 residues: CASSSLVRGIGGELFF. Here the CDR3 DNA reads TGTGCCAGCAGCTCCCTAGTGAGGGGGATAGGCGGGGAGCTGTTTTTT. Combining the CDR3 with reference TRBV9 and TRBJ2-2 gives the whole variable domain DSGVTQTPKHLITATGQRVTLRCSPRSGDLSVYWYQQSLDQGLQFLIQYYNGEERAKGNILERFSAQQFPDLHSELNLSSLELGDSALYFCASSSLVRGIGGELFFGEGSRLTVL.

The chain has TRBV6-6 and TRBJ2-7, with 7 bases fitting TRBD2. V lost 8 bases to trimming and J lost 5 bases; unmatched junction nucleotides: 0. The CDR3 covers 10 residues. CDR1 is MNHNY, CDR2 SVGAGI, per germline (reference sequence). CDR3 nucleotide sequence: TGTGCCAGCGCGGGAGACGAGCAGTACTTC. Translation: CASAGDEQYF.

The chain uses TRBV27 and TRBJ2-1, with 10 bases fitting TRBD2. J was trimmed by 6 bases and V by 5 bases; bases with no gene match: 13. Germline values: CDR1 MNHEY, CDR2 SMNVEV (reference sequence). This CDR3 has 17 amino acids. The CDR3 loop reads CASSPPPVQREGNEQFF. The CDR3 DNA reads TGTGCCAGCAGTCCCCCGCCCGTCCAGCGGGAGGGCAATGAGCAGTTCTTC.

V and J are TRBV9 and TRBJ1-2; no reliable D call. CDR1 and CDR2 from the germline V gene are SGDLS and YYNGEE. The V gene lost 0 bases and the J gene lost 5 bases, with 8 bases spanning the gap. This CDR3 contains 13 residues. The CDR3 sequence: CASSVGAEYGYTF. CDR3 DNA sequence: TGTGCCAGCAGCGTAGGGGCAGAATATGGCTACACCTTC.

This sequence joins TRBV10-3 and TRBJ2-1, with 8 nucleotides matching TRBD2. The germline CDR1 and CDR2 sequences are ENHRY and SYGVKD. V was pared by 2 bases and J by 2 bases, with 2 bases of the junction left unmatched. The CDR3 totals 15 residues. The CDR3 nucleotides are TGTGCCATCAGTGAGGCGGGACTAGCCTACAATGAGCAGTTCTTC. Amino acids: CAISEAGLAYNEQFF.

The rearrangement links TRBV14 to TRBJ1-3; D is uncertain. The CDR3 runs 15 residues. V gave up 4 bases and J gave up 5 bases, with 15 bases separating them. Germline V lookup: CDR1 SGHDN, CDR2 FVKESK. The CDR3: CASSPWTEDRNTIYF. CDR3 in DNA: TGTGCCAGCAGCCCCTGGACGGAGGACCGAAACACCATATATTTT.

This chain links TRBV5-5 with TRBJ2-2; D gene unclear. The CDR3 covers 15 residues. The germline gives CDR1 SGHKS, CDR2 YYEKEE (reference sequence). Trimming took off 0 bases at V and 0 bases at J, with 6 bases between the two ends. The CDR3 here is CASSLGHANTGELFF. CDR3 in DNA: TGTGCCAGCAGCTTGGGACATGCGAACACCGGGGAGCTGTTTTTT.